The 18 T cell receptor beta chains below all came from one sample that was sequenced in a study of blood T cell repertoires in COVID-19. Here immunoSEQ multiplex PCR was the method, and the copy in TCRdb shows in-frame clones only, minus some. The data show 250,000 or so clones, 70% to 90% seen once. Sequenced sample: peripheral blood. The source of these receptors is a man aged 60-69 years with acute or convalescent COVID-19.

J is TRBJ1-5 and V is TRBV5-6; TRBD1 is a possible D gene (5 bases). The germline V gene encodes CDR1 SGHDT and CDR2 YYEEEE. Trimming pared 0 bases from V and 10 bases from J, leaving 14 bases between. This CDR3 is built from 14 residues. CDR3: CASSLGGWGDPQHF. Here the CDR3 DNA reads TGTGCCAGCAGCTTGGGAGGGTGGGGGGATCCCCAGCATTTT.

The J gene is TRBJ2-3, the V gene TRBV19; 9 positions agree with TRBD2. With V trimmed by 7 bases and J by 5 bases, 4 bases remained unmatched. The CDR3 has 13 residues. The germline V gene has CDR1 LNHDA and CDR2 SQIVND (reference sequence). In nucleotides, the CDR3 is TGTGCCAGTAACGGCGGGAGGGGAGATACGCAGTATTTT. This translates into CASNGGRGDTQYF.

The chain couples TRBV29-1 to TRBJ1-5, with D tentatively TRBD1 (5 bases). CDR3 length: 13 amino acids. Trimming cost V 7 bases and J 7 bases, with 17 bases left between them. Germline V lookup: CDR1 SQVTM, CDR2 ANQGSEA. CDR3 nucleotide sequence: TGCAGCGATCCCCAGGGCGATCGGCAGCCCCAGCATTTT. Its translation: CSDPQGDRQPQHF.

The V and J genes are TRBV5-1 and TRBJ1-1; D is unclear. CDR1 is SGHRS and CDR2 is YFSETQ in the germline V gene. The CDR3 has 14 amino acids. V was clipped by 0 bases and J by 0 bases, with 6 bases between them. CDR3 residues: CASSLVAVNTEAFF. CDR3 nucleotide sequence: TGCGCCAGCAGCTTGGTGGCGGTGAACACTGAAGCTTTCTTT.

The chain links TRBV29-1 to TRBJ2-7; weak D call: TRBD2 (6 bases). The CDR3 loop spans 14 amino acids. V was trimmed by 3 bases and J by 0 bases, leaving 12 bases between them. Germline lookup yields CDR1 SQVTM and CDR2 ANQGSEA. CDR3 in DNA: TGCAGCGTTGAGGAGGGGATGAGCTCCTACGAGCAGTACTTC. It yields the protein CSVEEGMSSYEQYF.

V is TRBV12-5 and J is TRBJ1-2; possible D gene TRBD1, 5 bases. CDR1 and CDR2 from the germline V gene are LGHNT and FRNRAP. The CDR3 runs to 18 residues. Trimming pared 0 bases from V and 4 bases from J, leaving 21 bases between. CDR3 bases: TGTGCTAGTGGTTTGGTACTCGGTCCCAGGGATATTGGCTATGGCTACACCTTC. Translated: CASGLVLGPRDIGYGYTF.

The CDR3 here is CATSEPGQASTDTQYF. The CDR3 DNA reads as TGTGCCACCAGTGAACCGGGACAGGCTAGCACAGATACGCAGTATTTT. The V call is TRBV24-1, the J call TRBJ2-3; 8 bases are a match to TRBD1. Germline V gives CDR1 KGHDR, CDR2 SFDVKD. After removal of 4 bases from V and 0 bases from J, the junction contained 5 bases not matched to a gene. The CDR3 covers 16 residues.

The chain couples TRBV28 to TRBJ2-1; a weak D match, TRBD1 (6 bases). CDR1 and CDR2 from the germline V gene are MDHEN and SYDVKM. Trimming took 8 bases from V and 2 from J, leaving 10 bases between them. There are 13 residues in the CDR3. CDR3 DNA: TGTGCCAGCGTACAGGGAACCTACAATGAGCAGTTCTTC. This sequence encodes CASVQGTYNEQFF. The variable domain in full, with the rest retrieved from reference TRBV28 and TRBJ2-1, is DVKVTQSSRYLVKRTGEKVFLECVQDMDHENMFWYRQDPGLGLRLIYFSYDVKMKEKGDIPEGYSVSREKKERFSLILESASTNQTSMYLCASVQGTYNEQFFGPGTRLTVL.

This sequence joins TRBV28 and TRBJ2-7; 8 bases are a match to TRBD1. The CDR3 length is 10 residues. The V and J ends lost 7 bases and 12 bases, in that order; junction bases with no gene match: 5. CDR1 is MDHEN and CDR2 is SYDVKM in the germline V gene. The CDR3 is CASTGQGTYF. The CDR3 DNA sequence: TGTGCCAGCACCGGACAGGGAACGTACTTC.

V is TRBV15 and J is TRBJ2-1; 10 bases fit TRBD1. The CDR3 runs 16 residues. With V trimmed by 5 bases and J by 1 base, 5 bases remained unmatched. In germline, CDR1 is LNHNV, CDR2 YYDKDF (reference sequence). DNA of the CDR3: TGTGCCACCAGCGGAACGGGACAGGGGTCCTACAATGAGCAGTTCTTC. It yields the protein CATSGTGQGSYNEQFF.

This chain connects TRBV19 to TRBJ1-6; D is unclear. CDR3 length: 14 amino acids. From germline, CDR1 is LNHDA and CDR2 SQIVND (reference sequence). V shed 5 bases and J shed 4 bases, with 9 bases lying between them. Here the CDR3 DNA reads TGTGCCAGTAGTCCGGGAGAATATAATTCACCCCTCCACTTT. It is translated as CASSPGEYNSPLHF.

The chain couples TRBV7-6 to TRBJ2-2; weak D call: TRBD1 (6 bases). The CDR3 totals 15 residues. Trimming left V 0 bases short and J 4 bases short, with 9 bases between. CDR1 is SGHVS and CDR2 is FNYEAQ in the germline V gene. CDR3 coding DNA: TGTGCCAGCAGCTTAGCTGGGACAAGCACCGGGGAGCTGTTTTTT. Amino acid sequence: CASSLAGTSTGELFF.

This chain uses TRBV19 with TRBJ2-1; the match to TRBD1 covers 8 bases. V lost 7 bases to trimming and J lost 4 bases; unmatched junction nucleotides: 6. Per the germline V gene, CDR1 is LNHDA and CDR2 is SQIVND (reference sequence). The CDR3 sequence is 14 residues long. The CDR3 here is CASNQQGAYNEQFF. CDR3 DNA sequence: TGTGCCAGTAACCAGCAGGGGGCTTACAATGAGCAGTTCTTC.

The chain combines TRBV4-1 with TRBJ2-1; TRBD1 is a possible D gene (6 bases). V lost 3 bases, J lost 6 bases, and 21 bases lay in between. This CDR3 comprises 17 residues. The germline V gene encodes CDR1 MGHRA and CDR2 YSYEKL. This chain's CDR3 is CASSQALGQRRTNEQFF. CDR3 nucleotides: TGCGCCAGCAGCCAGGCCTTAGGACAGCGGCGAACCAATGAGCAGTTCTTC.

This sequence joins TRBV28 and TRBJ2-3; D remains unclear. CDR3 length equals 13 residues. Germline V CDR1 and CDR2: MDHEN, SYDVKM. The V end lost 7 bases, the J end lost 6 bases, and 14 bases lay between the germline ends. The CDR3 DNA reads as TGTGCCAGCATACCCCAAAACTGGGATACGCAGTATTTT. Protein sequence: CASIPQNWDTQYF. The full variable domain, in which reference TRBV28 and TRBJ2-3 provide the parts outside the CDR3, is DVKVTQSSRYLVKRTGEKVFLECVQDMDHENMFWYRQDPGLGLRLIYFSYDVKMKEKGDIPEGYSVSREKKERFSLILESASTNQTSMYLCASIPQNWDTQYFGPGTRLTVL.

V usage is TRBV7-3 and J usage is TRBJ2-7, with a tentative D call TRBD1 (6 bases). CDR3 size: 15 residues. The V and J ends lost 2 bases and 2 bases respectively, with 13 bases between them. Germline assignment: CDR1 SGHTA and CDR2 FQGTGA. This chain's CDR3 is CASSLWTAITYEQYF. The CDR3 region has the DNA TGTGCCAGCAGCTTATGGACAGCTATCACCTACGAGCAGTACTTC.

The chain uses TRBV28 and TRBJ1-1; TRBD1 agrees at 7 bases. The germline V gene has CDR1 MDHEN and CDR2 SYDVKM. The CDR3 has 15 residues. The V and J ends lost 7 bases and 0 bases, in that order; junction bases with no gene match: 8. CDR3 region: CASMIPTGLNTEAFF. The CDR3 DNA reads TGTGCCAGCATGATTCCGACAGGGTTGAACACTGAAGCTTTCTTT. The full variable domain, in which reference TRBV28 and TRBJ1-1 provide the parts outside the CDR3, is DVKVTQSSRYLVKRTGEKVFLECVQDMDHENMFWYRQDPGLGLRLIYFSYDVKMKEKGDIPEGYSVSREKKERFSLILESASTNQTSMYLCASMIPTGLNTEAFFGQGTRLTVV.

This sequence joins TRBV6-2 or TRBV6-3 and TRBJ1-2; maybe TRBD1 (5 bases). Between the trimmed V and J ends, which lost 4 bases and 2 bases, there was a span of 14 bases. From germline, CDR1 is MNHEY and CDR2 SVGEGT. The CDR3 has 15 amino acids. The DNA for the CDR3 is TGTGCCAGCAGTTCCCCAAGGACAACGAACTATGGCTACACCTTC. It yields the protein CASSSPRTTNYGYTF.